This record covers a single T cell receptor beta chain. Its antigen remains unidentified. This record belongs to a study of T cell responses to AZD1222 COVID-19 vaccine. Study-wide results and limits: Reports say nearly half of spike-specific TCRs go after unmutated variant regions. Samples come after the peak T cell response, not at day 14. At study baseline, merely more than 5 AZD1222 recipients were seropositive.

Assay: immunoSEQ multiplex PCR; the TCRdb copy retains only in-frame clones and omits some. Among about 86,000 clones listed, more than 70% were seen once. Germline V gives CDR1 SQVTM, CDR2 ANQGSEA. V shed 5 bases and J 0 bases; nucleotides not matched to a gene: 7. This CDR3 spans 15 amino acids. This TCR was recovered from an adult who received the AZD1222 COVID-19 vaccine. The sequencing used peripheral blood, collected 28 days after the second AZD1222 dose. This rearrangement joins TRBV29-1 to TRBJ2-3; TRBD1 aligns across 8 bases. The DNA of the CDR3 is TGCAGCGTTTCGTCCCAGGGGGCGAGCACAGATACGCAGTATTTT. Protein product: CSVSSQGASTDTQYF.